The 7 T cell receptor beta chains given below trace back to one sample, sequenced in a study of shared clonotypes between healthy human individuals. Clones were sequenced by immunoSEQ multiplex PCR, and TCRdb holds only the in-frame ones, with some missing. The table includes more than 2,000,000 clones, 85% to 95% detected once. Material: naive CD4+ T cells from PBMCs. Noted subset: CD45RA+ positively selected. The receptor set was obtained from a man younger than 35 in good health. Some clones in this sample may be carry-over from other donors' samples.

As to this clone: The same CDR3 arises from other DNA sequences in this sample as well. This chain links TRBV5-1 with TRBJ1-4, with TRBD1 matching 7 bases. V trimming: 0 bases; J trimming: 8 bases; junction bases outside the gene matches: 4. Looked up from germline, CDR1 is SGHRS and CDR2 is YFSETQ. This CDR3 has 14 residues. CDR3 DNA: TGCGCCAGCAGCTTGGCAGGGACAGACGAAAAACTGTTTTTT. Translation gives CASSLAGTDEKLFF.

This clone was seen a single time. This sample also contains other DNA sequences that code for the same CDR3. The V and J genes are TRBV20-1 and TRBJ1-4; D gene uncertain. CDR1 is DFQATT, CDR2 SNEGSKA, per germline (reference sequence). V shed 6 bases and J shed 6 bases, with 8 bases lying between them. The CDR3 consists of 11 residues. CDR3 nucleotide sequence: TGCAGTGCCGGGAGGGATGAAAAACTGTTTTTT. This encodes CSAGRDEKLFF.

The rearrangement joins TRBV2 to TRBJ2-6; D is unclear. Germline assignment: CDR1 SNHLY and CDR2 FYNNEI. Trimming took 1 base from V and 5 from J, leaving 0 bases between them. The CDR3 length is 12 residues. The CDR3: CASSEGANVLTF. CDR3 nucleotides: TGTGCCAGCAGTGAAGGGGCCAACGTCCTGACTTTC.

The chain employs TRBV30 and TRBJ2-1, with 7 bases that match TRBD2. CDR1 and CDR2 from the germline V gene are GTSNPN and SVGIG (reference sequence). The CDR3 spans 16 residues. The V and J ends lost 1 base and 0 bases, in that order; junction bases with no gene match: 6. CDR3 loop: CAWSGGGSHSYNEQFF. The CDR3 DNA follows: TGTGCCTGGAGTGGGGGGGGTAGCCACTCCTACAATGAGCAGTTCTTC.

The gene calls are TRBV18 and TRBJ1-1, with TRBD1 identical over 7 bases. Looked up from germline, CDR1 is KGHSH and CDR2 is LQKENI. This CDR3 is 13 amino acids long. The V and J ends lost 3 bases and 3 bases, in that order; junction bases with no gene match: 1. CDR3 residues: CASSPDRHTEAFF. The CDR3 region has the DNA TGTGCCAGCTCACCGGACAGGCACACTGAAGCTTTCTTT.

This clone was observed a single time. The chain couples TRBV4-2 to TRBJ2-1, with TRBD2 matching over 10 bases. V lost 0 bases, J lost 9 bases, and 8 bases stayed unmatched. CDR3 size: 16 residues. Germline CDR1 and CDR2: LGHNA and YNFKEQ. The CDR3 DNA follows: TGTGCCAGCAGCCAAGATGAGCTAGCGGGAGCCAGTGAGCAGTTCTTC. This codes for CASSQDELAGASEQFF.

Concerning this clone itself: Other nucleotide sequences from this sample produce the same CDR3. The chain has TRBV5-1 and TRBJ2-2, with D perhaps TRBD1 or TRBD2 (5 bases each). Germline loops: CDR1 SGHRS, CDR2 YFSETQ. The V end lost 3 bases, the J end lost 2 bases, and 8 bases lay between the germline ends. The CDR3 has 14 amino acids. This CDR3 is CASSSGTNTGELFF. In DNA, the CDR3 is TGCGCCAGCAGCTCCGGGACCAACACCGGGGAGCTGTTTTTT.